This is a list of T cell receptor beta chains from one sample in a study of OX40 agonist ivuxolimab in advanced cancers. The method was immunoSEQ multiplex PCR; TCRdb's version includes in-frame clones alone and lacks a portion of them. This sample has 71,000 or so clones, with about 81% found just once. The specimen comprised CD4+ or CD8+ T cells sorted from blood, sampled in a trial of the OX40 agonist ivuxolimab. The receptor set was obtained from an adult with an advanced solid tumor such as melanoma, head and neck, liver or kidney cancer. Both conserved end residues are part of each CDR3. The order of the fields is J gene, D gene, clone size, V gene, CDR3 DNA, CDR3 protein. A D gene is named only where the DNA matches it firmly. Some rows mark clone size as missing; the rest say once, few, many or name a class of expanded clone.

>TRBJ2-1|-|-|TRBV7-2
TGTGCCAGCAGCTATCAACAGGGTATGTACAATGAGCAGTTCTTC
CASSYQQGMYNEQFF
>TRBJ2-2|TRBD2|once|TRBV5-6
TGTGCCAGCAGCTCCGAGCGGGAGGGCCGGGCCGGGGAGCTGTTTTTT
CASSSEREGRAGELFF
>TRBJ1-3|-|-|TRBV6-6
TGTGCCAGCAGTTACTCTGGACTTAGAAACACCATATATTTT
CASSYSGLRNTIYF
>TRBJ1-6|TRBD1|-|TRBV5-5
TGTGCCAGCAGCTTGGAACAGGGGAATTCACCCCTCCACTTT
CASSLEQGNSPLHF
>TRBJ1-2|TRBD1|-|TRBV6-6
TGTGCCAGCATCACTCAGGGGGCCTATGGCTACACCTTC
CASITQGAYGYTF
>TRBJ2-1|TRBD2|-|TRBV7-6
TGTGCCAGCAGCTTAGCGGGACTAGCGGGATGGGGTGAGCAGTTCTTC
CASSLAGLAGWGEQFF
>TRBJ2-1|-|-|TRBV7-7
TGTGCTAGCAGCTTATCTTATTTAGAGGGCAATGAGCAGTTCTTC
CASSLSYLEGNEQFF
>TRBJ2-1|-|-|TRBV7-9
TGTGCCAGCAGCGCCGTCGGCAACCTCTACAATGAGCAGTTCTTC
CASSAVGNLYNEQFF
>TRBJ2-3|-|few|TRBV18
TGTGCCAGCTCACCCAGCGGTAGCGCAGATACGCAGTATTTT
CASSPSGSADTQYF
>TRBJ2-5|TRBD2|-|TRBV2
TGTGCCAGCAGGGCCCCGGGACTAGCGGGGACCCAGTACTTC
CASRAPGLAGTQYF
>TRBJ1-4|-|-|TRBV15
TGTGCCACCAGCAGACCAGGAGCCGGTGTAATGGAAAAACTGTTTTTT
CATSRPGAGVMEKLFF
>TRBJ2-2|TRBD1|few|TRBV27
TGTGCCAGTTCCTCGGGACAGGGGACCGGGGAGCTGTTTTTT
CASSSGQGTGELFF
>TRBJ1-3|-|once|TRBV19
TGTGCCAGTATAACTTGGAACACCATATATTTT
CASITWNTIYF
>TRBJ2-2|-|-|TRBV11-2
TGTGCCAGCTCCGTCGTGGCGGGGAACACCGGGGAGCTGTTTTTT
CASSVVAGNTGELFF
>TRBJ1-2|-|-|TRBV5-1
TGCGCCAGCAGCTTGGTTTTTTCAGGGCGCGAGGGCTACACCTTC
CASSLVFSGREGYTF
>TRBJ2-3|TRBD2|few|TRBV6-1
TGTGCCAGCAGTGGACTAGCGGGAGGGCCAGATACGCAGTATTTT
CASSGLAGGPDTQYF
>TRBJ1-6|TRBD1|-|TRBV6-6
TGTGCCAGCAGGGGACAGGGGGAGCCGAGGGGTTCACCCCTCCACTTT
CASRGQGEPRGSPLHF
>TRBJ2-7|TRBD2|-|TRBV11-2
TGTGCCAGCAGCCGGGGGGGCAGGGGAAAGATGGCCATCTACGAGCAGTACTTC
CASSRGGRGKMAIYEQYF
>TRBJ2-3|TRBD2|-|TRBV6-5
TGTGCCAGCAGCTACGTTAGTAGCGGGTTTGTAGATACGCAGTATTTT
CASSYVSSGFVDTQYF
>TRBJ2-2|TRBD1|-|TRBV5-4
TGTGCCAGCAGCCCCGGGACAGGGGGCCCCGGGGAGCTGTTTTTT
CASSPGTGGPGELFF
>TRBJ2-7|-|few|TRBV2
TGTGCCAGCAATAGTGAGGGCGGCCACGAGCAGTACTTC
CASNSEGGHEQYF
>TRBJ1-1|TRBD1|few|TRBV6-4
TGTGCCAGCTCACCGGGACAGGGGGTTACTGAAGCTTTCTTT
CASSPGQGVTEAFF
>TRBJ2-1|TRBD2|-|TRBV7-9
TGTGCCAGCAGCTTGACTAGCGGGAGGGCGAGGAATGAGCAGTTCTTC
CASSLTSGRARNEQFF
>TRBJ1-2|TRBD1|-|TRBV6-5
TGTGCCAGCAGCTTCGACAGGGACGCTAACTATGGCTACACCTTC
CASSFDRDANYGYTF
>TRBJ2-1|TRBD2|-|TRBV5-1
TGCGCCAGCAGCTTGTTGCGGGGGGCTTACAATGAGCAGTTCTTC
CASSLLRGAYNEQFF
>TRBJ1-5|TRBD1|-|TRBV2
TGTGCCAGCAGTCAACAGGGGTATAGCAATCAGCCCCAGCATTTT
CASSQQGYSNQPQHF
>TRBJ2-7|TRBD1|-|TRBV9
TGTGCCAGCAGCGTGGGGAACAGGGGGCATATCTACGAGCAGTACTTC
CASSVGNRGHIYEQYF
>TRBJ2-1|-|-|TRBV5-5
TGTGCCAGCAGCCCAAGCGGTAGCTTACCCTCCGAGCAGTTCTTC
CASSPSGSLPSEQFF
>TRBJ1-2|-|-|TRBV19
TGTGCCAGTAGTATAGACCACAGAGCTAACTATGGCTACACCTTC
CASSIDHRANYGYTF
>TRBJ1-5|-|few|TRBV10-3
TGTGCCATCAGTGAGGGAAGCGAGCCCCAGCATTTT
CAISEGSEPQHF
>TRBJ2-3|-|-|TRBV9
TGTGCCAGCAGCGAGGAGGATACGCAGTATTTT
CASSEEDTQYF
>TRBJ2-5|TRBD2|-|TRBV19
TGTGCCAGTAGGGCGCCGGGACTAGCGGAGACCCAGTACTTC
CASRAPGLAETQYF
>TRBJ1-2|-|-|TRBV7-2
TGTGCCAGCAGCTTAGTTCCGGGGGAAGCGGCGGGCTACACCTTC
CASSLVPGEAAGYTF
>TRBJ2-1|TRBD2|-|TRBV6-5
TGTGCCAGCAGTTACTCGGGACTAGCGGGATACAATGAGCAGTTCTTC
CASSYSGLAGYNEQFF
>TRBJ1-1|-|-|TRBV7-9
TGTGCCAGCAGCTCCGAACAGGGTGCAGCTTTCTTT
CASSSEQGAAFF
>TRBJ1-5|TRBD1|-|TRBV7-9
TGTGCCAGCAGCAAGACAGGGGGGAGTCAGCCCCAGCATTTT
CASSKTGGSQPQHF
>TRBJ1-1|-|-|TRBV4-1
TGCGCCAGCAGCCAAGTGTTTTTTGGGGGCTCCACTGAAGCTTTCTTT
CASSQVFFGGSTEAFF
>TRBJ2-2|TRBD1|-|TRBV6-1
TGTGCCAGCATACAGGACAGGGTGGCCGGGGAGCTGTTTTTT
CASIQDRVAGELFF
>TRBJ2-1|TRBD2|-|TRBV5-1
TGCGCCAGCAGCTTGGGCGAGGCGGGAGGGCAGTTCTTC
CASSLGEAGGQFF